The 26 T cell receptor beta chains listed next were all sequenced from one sample in a study of T cells in Graves' hyperthyroidism and ophthalmopathy. Amplified TCR beta CDR3 regions derived from RNA transcripts. During a first-round RT-PCR of the TCR CDR3, the HTBI primer set was used. In TCRdb, the multiplex PCR reads were re-called with MiXCR into one record per CDR3 protein. The sample has approximately 610,000 distinct CDR3 sequences; 16% are singletons. The sample comprised blood. These receptors all come from a woman between 18 and 29 years old with Graves' hyperthyroidism.

The chain combines TRBV19 with TRBJ1-5; unclear D gene. The CDR3 has 13 residues. Germline CDR1 reads LNHDA; CDR2 reads SQIVND (reference sequence). Trimming stripped 3 bases from V and 5 bases from J, with 8 bases between. CDR3 region: CASSIPSDQPQHF. Here the CDR3 DNA reads TGTGCCAGTAGTATCCCGTCGGATCAGCCCCAGCATTTT.

In this sample, this clonotype turned up many times. The chain recombines TRBV28 with TRBJ2-1; 15 bases map to TRBD2. Germline assignment: CDR1 MDHEN and CDR2 SYDVKM. Germline trimming cut 7 bases from V and 4 bases from J; bases unmatched to any gene: 5. The CDR3 runs to 16 residues. The CDR3 region is CASNPGLAGGYNEQFF. The CDR3 nucleotides read TGTGCCAGCAACCCCGGACTAGCGGGGGGGTACAATGAGCAGTTCTTC.

In this sample, this clonotype turned up a few times. CDR3: CASSYSFSGGYEQYF. Here the CDR3 DNA reads TGTGCCAGCAGTTACTCTTTTAGCGGGGGCTACGAGCAGTACTTC. The rearrangement links TRBV6-5 to TRBJ2-7, with 9 bases matching TRBD2. The CDR3 consists of 15 residues. Germline V gene lookup returns CDR1 MNHEY and CDR2 SVGAGI. Losses at the gene ends were 0 bases for V and 3 bases for J; bases not matched to a gene: 3.

This clonotype was observed a handful of times. This chain links TRBV27 with TRBJ2-7, with 13 bases identical to TRBD2. This CDR3 region has 16 residues. The V gene's germline CDR1 is MNHEY and CDR2 SMNVEV (reference sequence). The J segment lost 4 bases and the V segment lost 6 bases, leaving 9 bases of the junction unmatched. The CDR3 DNA is TGTGCCAGCAGCGCCACTGGGACTAGCGGGAAATACGAGCAGTACTTC. It codes for CASSATGTSGKYEQYF.

This clonotype has only a few counts. Being one base from a much bigger clone, this may be a read error. This rearrangement joins TRBV28 to TRBJ1-5; 8 nucleotides match TRBD1. CDR1 MDHEN and CDR2 SYDVKM come from the germline V gene. The CDR3 extends over 13 amino acids. CDR3 nucleotide sequence: TGTGCCGGCAGGACAGGGAGTCATCAGCCCCAGCATTTT. Translation gives CAGRTGSHQPQHF.

About this clonotype: A read error may be the cause here, since a much bigger clone is one base away. The V call is TRBV2, the J call TRBJ2-3; TRBD2 matches at 15 bases. The V gene end was trimmed by 8 bases and the J gene end by 2 bases; junction bases not matched to a gene: 5. There are 16 residues in the CDR3. CDR1 SNHLY and CDR2 FYNNEI come from the germline V gene. CDR3 sequence: CASPGLAGGHTDTQYF. In DNA, the CDR3 is TGTGCCAGCCCGGGACTAGCGGGGGGACACACAGATACGCAGTATTTT.

This clonotype was seen more than once but under ten times. The chain is built from TRBV19 and TRBJ1-2, with 7 bases lining up with TRBD1. CDR1 is LNHDA and CDR2 is SQIVND in the germline V gene (reference sequence). This CDR3 is built from 15 residues. After removal of 5 bases from V and 8 bases from J, the junction contained 14 bases not matched to a gene. CDR3 sequence: CASSRSNRGTKGYTF. The CDR3 DNA reads TGTGCCAGTAGTCGGTCCAACAGGGGTACAAAGGGCTACACCTTC.

The sample holds many counts of this clonotype. This chain connects TRBV20-1 to TRBJ1-1, with TRBD1 identical over 7 bases. Germline loops: CDR1 DFQATT, CDR2 SNEGSKA (reference sequence). The CDR3 covers 14 residues. V shed 3 bases and J 4 bases; nucleotides not matched to a gene: 8. The CDR3 DNA sequence: TGCAGTGCTAGTTTTACAGGGGTGAGCACTGAAGCTTTCTTT. This sequence encodes CSASFTGVSTEAFF.

Regarding this clonotype: A much more abundant neighbour one base away suggests this may be a read error. Likely a read error: the CDR3 ends without its conserved phenylalanine or tryptophan. DNA of the CDR3: TGTGCCAGCTTTTCGGCCTGGCGCTATGGCTACACCATC. As protein: CASFSAWRYGYTI. The rearrangement uses TRBV28 and TRBJ1-2; no definite D call. Germline assignment: CDR1 MDHEN and CDR2 SYDVKM. The CDR3 is made up of 13 amino acids. Trimming stripped 8 bases from V and 4 bases from J, with 14 bases between.

This clonotype was counted ten times or more. The rearrangement links TRBV3-1 to TRBJ2-3; TRBD1 matches 9 bases. The ends lost 1 base at V and 11 bases at J; junction bases unmatched: 7. CDR1 is LGHDT, CDR2 YNNKEL, per germline (reference sequence). The CDR3 totals 14 residues. The CDR3 sequence is CASSQGGWTGEQYF. As DNA, the CDR3 is TGTGCCAGCAGCCAAGGGGGTTGGACAGGGGAGCAGTATTTT.

This clonotype turned up a few times. The rearrangement links TRBV14 to TRBJ2-3; TRBD2 matches 11 bases. Germline V lookup: CDR1 SGHDN, CDR2 FVKESK. With 6 bases clipped from V and 4 bases from J, the junction kept 6 bases outside the gene matches. The CDR3 is 15 amino acids. The CDR3 reads CASRPTSGGSDTQYF. Written as DNA, the CDR3 is TGTGCCAGCAGGCCCACTAGCGGGGGCTCAGATACGCAGTATTTT. Based on the CDR3 plus reference TRBV14 and TRBJ2-3, the full variable domain is EAGVTQFPSHSVIEKGQTVTLRCDPISGHDNLYWYRRVMGKEIKFLLHFVKESKQDESGMPNNRFLAERTGGTYSTLKVQPAELEDSGVYFCASRPTSGGSDTQYFGPGTRLTVL.

This clonotype was counted many times. For the CDR3, the DNA is TGTGCCAGCAGTTCCCGACAGGATGCTAACTATGGCTACACCTTC. Its translation is CASSSRQDANYGYTF. V gene TRBV27 combines with J gene TRBJ1-2; D may be TRBD1 (6 bases). The V and J ends lost 4 bases and 0 bases respectively, with 12 bases between them. Germline CDR1 reads MNHEY; CDR2 reads SMNVEV (reference sequence). CDR3 length equals 15 residues.

This clonotype has more than one count but fewer than ten. V is TRBV2 and J is TRBJ2-2, with 12 bases matching TRBD1. The CDR3 totals 17 residues. Trimming cost V 4 bases and J 7 bases; bases outside gene matches: 10. The germline gives CDR1 SNHLY, CDR2 FYNNEI. The CDR3 DNA reads as TGTGCCAGCAGTGTTAGACGGGACAGGGGGCCTTTCGGGGAGCTGTTTTTT. It translates to CASSVRRDRGPFGELFF.

V usage is TRBV10-3 and J usage is TRBJ2-1; D is possibly TRBD2 (6 bases). Trimming shortened V by 0 bases and J by 2 bases, and 14 bases separated the two germline ends. Germline CDR1 and CDR2: ENHRY and SYGVKD. The CDR3 covers 17 residues. DNA for the CDR3: TGTGCCATCAGTGAGTCGAAGCCGGGGGTCACCTACAATGAGCAGTTCTTC. It translates to CAISESKPGVTYNEQFF.

This clonotype was seen a few times. This chain joins TRBV2 and TRBJ1-1; D is perhaps TRBD1 (5 bases). The germline V gene encodes CDR1 SNHLY and CDR2 FYNNEI. V lost 9 bases and J 1 base, leaving 15 bases between the germline ends. There are 14 residues in the CDR3. The CDR3 coding sequence is TGTGCCAGACCGTCCGGGACGGGGAACACTGAAGCTTTCTTT. Encoded protein: CARPSGTGNTEAFF.

In this sample, this clonotype turned up a few times. V is TRBV2 and J is TRBJ2-3, with 9 nucleotides matching TRBD2. Germline V gene data show CDR1 as SNHLY and CDR2 as FYNNEI. The V gene end was trimmed by 5 bases and the J gene end by 0 bases; junction bases not matched to a gene: 3. This CDR3 has 15 amino acids. CDR3: CASSQRGASTDTQYF. CDR3 DNA sequence: TGTGCCAGCAGTCAGCGGGGGGCTAGCACAGATACGCAGTATTTT.

This chain links TRBV20-1 with TRBJ1-2; D is unresolved. Trimming shortened V by 4 bases and J by 2 bases, and 11 bases separated the two germline ends. The CDR3 loop spans 13 amino acids. Germline V gene data show CDR1 as DFQATT and CDR2 as SNEGSKA (reference sequence). The CDR3 sequence is CSATTSGNYGYTF. For the CDR3, the DNA is TGCAGTGCTACAACCTCGGGAAACTATGGCTACACCTTC.

This clonotype has more than one count but fewer than ten. Compared with germline, one end of the junction differs, possibly owing to a read error. The V call is TRBV12-3 or TRBV12-4, the J call TRBJ1-5; no reliable D call. The CDR3 sequence is 16 residues long. CDR3 coding DNA: TGTGCCAGCAGTTCCTATAAGTTGTATAGCAGTCAGCCCCAGCATTTT. Its protein product is CASSSYKLYSSQPQHF.

Concerning this clonotype: This may stem from a read error, because a much larger clone lies one nucleotide away. V is TRBV20-1 and J is TRBJ2-1; 8 positions match TRBD2. This CDR3 contains 14 residues. J lost 10 bases, V lost 3 bases, and 11 bases had no gene match. CDR1 is DFQATT and CDR2 is SNEGSKA in the germline V gene (reference sequence). The CDR3: CSASGGAGPREQFF. As DNA, the CDR3 is TGCAGTGCTAGCGGGGGGGCCGGTCCCAGAGAGCAGTTCTTC.

This clonotype was observed many times. This rearrangement joins TRBV12-3 or TRBV12-4 to TRBJ2-5; D not certain. Deletions cut 3 bases from V and 4 bases from J, with 12 bases between. The CDR3 totals 14 residues. DNA of the CDR3: TGTGCCAGCAGTTTGCCCGGGCGCGCAGAGACCCAGTACTTC. It translates to CASSLPGRAETQYF.

This clonotype has more than one count but fewer than ten. V and J are TRBV4-1 and TRBJ2-5; 9 nucleotides align to TRBD2. Germline CDR1 MGHRA, CDR2 YSYEKL. The junction had 17 bases not matched to a gene; V was cut back by 4 bases and J by 5 bases. CDR3 size: 18 residues. In DNA form, the CDR3 reads TGCGCCAGCAGCCCGCAGATCAAGGCGCGGGGGGGCCTTGAGACCCAGTACTTC. Residues: CASSPQIKARGGLETQYF.

This clonotype was counted between two and nine times. The chain is built from TRBV30 and TRBJ1-2; D may be TRBD1 (6 bases). The V gene's germline CDR1 is GTSNPN and CDR2 SVGIG (reference sequence). This CDR3 region has 14 residues. V was cut by 2 bases and J by 5 bases, with 15 bases left in between. The chain's CDR3 is CAWSLQGLTYGYTF. CDR3 bases: TGTGCCTGGAGTCTCCAGGGGCTAACGTATGGCTACACCTTC.

This clonotype has a handful of counts. V gene TRBV12-5 combines with J gene TRBJ2-5; TRBD1 agrees at 8 bases. The CDR3 spans 14 residues. The germline V gene has CDR1 LGHNT and CDR2 FRNRAP. The V segment lost 4 bases and the J segment 3 bases; nucleotides outside the gene matches: 4. The CDR3 spells CASGSGQVEETQYF. Written as DNA, the CDR3 is TGTGCTAGTGGTTCGGGACAGGTAGAAGAGACCCAGTACTTC.

This clonotype was recorded many times. V usage is TRBV7-8 and J usage is TRBJ2-3; no reliable D call. This CDR3 spans 14 amino acids. The V and J ends lost 0 bases and 3 bases respectively, with 7 bases between them. Germline CDR1 is SGHVS and CDR2 is FQNEAQ. The CDR3 is CASSLADGTDTQYF. As DNA, the CDR3 is TGTGCCAGCAGCTTAGCGGACGGGACAGATACGCAGTATTTT.

This clonotype appeared a few times. This chain connects TRBV19 to TRBJ2-2; 8 bases align to TRBD1. Germline V lookup: CDR1 LNHDA, CDR2 SQIVND (reference sequence). The CDR3 runs to 14 residues. The junction had 4 bases not matched to a gene; V was cut back by 3 bases and J by 7 bases. The DNA of the CDR3 is TGTGCCAGTAGTATGGGACAGGCGGTCGGGGAGCTGTTTTTT. It specifies CASSMGQAVGELFF.

This clonotype appeared once. A single base separates this from a much larger clone, so it may be a read error. This chain uses TRBV6-2 or TRBV6-3 with TRBJ2-7; no firm D call. Looked up from germline, CDR1 is MNHEY and CDR2 is SVGEGT. The germline V and J ends were trimmed by 10 bases and 3 bases, with 13 bases remaining between them. This CDR3 spans 12 amino acids. The CDR3 coding sequence is TGTGCCAACGCCTGGTCGAGCTACGAGCAGTACTTC. This encodes CANAWSSYEQYF.